This T cell receptor beta chain was sequenced in a study of T cell responses to AZD1222 COVID-19 vaccine. Broader study findings: Increases in Spike-specific TCR breadth and depth were seen after two AZD1222 doses. Clonal diversity may have been underestimated in mostly white British donors.

Pooling of second doses given at about 4 or about 12 weeks was done. Assay: immunoSEQ multiplex PCR; the TCRdb copy retains only in-frame clones and omits some. The sample carries approximately 130,000 clones, roughly 86% recorded once. This CDR3 contains 13 residues. The V gene lost 3 bases and the J gene lost 6 bases, with 11 bases spanning the gap. Germline CDR1 is SEHNR and CDR2 is FQNEAQ (reference sequence). Comments on this clone: Antigen unknown.

The starting material was peripheral blood, obtained 28 days after the second AZD1222 dose. The sequence derives from an adult who received the AZD1222 COVID-19 vaccine. The chain carries TRBV7-9 and TRBJ1-1; D unclear. CDR3 nucleotide sequence: TGTGCCAGCAGCTTGCATGGAGACCCTGAAGCTTTCTTT. This encodes CASSLHGDPEAFF.